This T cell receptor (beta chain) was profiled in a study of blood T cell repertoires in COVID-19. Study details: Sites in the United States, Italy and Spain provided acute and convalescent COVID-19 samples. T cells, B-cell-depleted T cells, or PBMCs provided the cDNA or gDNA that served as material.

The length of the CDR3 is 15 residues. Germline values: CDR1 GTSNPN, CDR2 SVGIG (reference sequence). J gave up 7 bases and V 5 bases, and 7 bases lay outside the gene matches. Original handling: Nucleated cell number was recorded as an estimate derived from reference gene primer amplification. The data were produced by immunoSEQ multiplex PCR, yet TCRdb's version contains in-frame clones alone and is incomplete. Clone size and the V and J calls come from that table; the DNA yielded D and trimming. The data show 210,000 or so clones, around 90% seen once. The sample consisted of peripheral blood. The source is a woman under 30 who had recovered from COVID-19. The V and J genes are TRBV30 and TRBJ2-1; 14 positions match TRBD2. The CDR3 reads CAWYRLAGGTNEQFF. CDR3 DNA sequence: TGTGCCTGGTATAGACTAGCGGGAGGGACGAATGAGCAGTTCTTC. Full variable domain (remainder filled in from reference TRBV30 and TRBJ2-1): SQTIHQWPATLVQPVGSPLSLECTVEGTSNPNLYWYRQAAGRGLQLLFYSVGIGQISSEVPQNLSASRPQDRQFILSSKKLLLSDSGFYLCAWYRLAGGTNEQFFGPGTRLTVL.